The 10 T cell receptor beta chains listed next were all sequenced from one sample in a study of CD8+CD57+ T cells in acquired aplastic anemia. Patients picked for sequencing had shown CD8+CD57+ cell expansion detected by flow cytometry. CDR3 and TCR beta VDJ profiling relied on genomic DNA as the template. TCRdb called the reads again in MiXCR, with one record for every CDR3 protein. The sample lists a few hundred thousand distinct CDR3 sequences, approximately 33% occurring once. Material: sorted CD4+, CD8+, or CD8+CD57+ T cells (not recorded which) from PBMCs. The source is a human donor with aplastic anemia.

Notes on this clonotype: A single base separates this from a much larger clone, so it may be a read error. CDR3 in DNA: TGCGCCAGCAGCACCCAGGACAGGGCGCCCCTCCGCTTT. Translated: CASSTQDRAPLRF. The rearrangement uses TRBV5-1 and TRBJ1-6; 8 positions agree with TRBD1. CDR1 is SGHRS and CDR2 is YFSETQ in the germline V gene. The CDR3 has 13 residues.

This clonotype was found many times. The J gene is TRBJ2-5, the V gene TRBV24-1; 12 positions match TRBD2. V lost 1 base, J lost 1 base, and 3 bases stayed unmatched. Germline V gene sequence: CDR1 KGHDR, CDR2 SFDVKD. This CDR3 spans 17 amino acids. The CDR3 region is CATSDFRTSGAQETQYF. The CDR3 region has the DNA TGTGCCACCAGTGATTTCAGGACTAGCGGGGCCCAAGAGACCCAGTACTTC.

This clonotype has just a few counts. V and J are TRBV4-3 and TRBJ2-7; 11 bases map to TRBD1. Germline V gene sequence: CDR1 LGHNA, CDR2 YSLEER. The CDR3 runs 18 residues. With 4 bases clipped from V and 7 bases from J, the junction kept 18 bases outside the gene matches. The CDR3 DNA reads TGCGCCAGCAGCCCTAGCCTAGTCGTAGGACAGGGGGCTCGTGAGCAGTACTTC. Residues: CASSPSLVVGQGAREQYF.

As concerns this clonotype: This could be a read error, since a much larger clone is one nucleotide away. V usage is TRBV19 and J usage is TRBJ2-5, with D perhaps matching TRBD1 (6 bases). The length of the CDR3 is 14 residues. The V gene's germline CDR1 is LNHDA and CDR2 SQIVND (reference sequence). CDR3 DNA sequence: TGTGCCAGTAGTATAGGGACAGCCAAGAGGACCCAGTGCTTC. It encodes CASSIGTAKRTQCF. Supplemented by reference TRBV19 and TRBJ2-5, the full variable domain reads DGGITQSPKYLFRKEGQNVTLSCEQNLNHDAMYWYRQDPGQGLRLIYYSQIVNDFQKGDIAEGYSVSREKKESFPLTVTSAQKNPTAFYLCASSIGTAKRTQCFGPGTRLLVL.

This clonotype was counted between two and nine times. The chain couples TRBV6-5 to TRBJ1-5; 10 nucleotides agree with TRBD1. This CDR3 has 16 amino acids. V trimming: 4 bases; J trimming: 0 bases; junction bases outside the gene matches: 3. Germline CDR1 MNHEY, CDR2 SVGAGI. The CDR3 bases are TGTGCCAGCAGTTCCAGACAGGGGGCTAGCAATCAGCCCCAGCATTTT. This sequence encodes CASSSRQGASNQPQHF.

CDR3 loop: CAWSDRGRGANYGYTF. The CDR3 nucleotides are TGTGCCTGGAGTGACCGGGGGCGGGGGGCTAACTATGGCTACACCTTC. This sequence joins TRBV30 and TRBJ1-2, with a possible D match to TRBD1 (6 bases). Germline V lookup: CDR1 GTSNPN, CDR2 SVGIG (reference sequence). Trimming removed 1 base at V and 0 bases at J, with 15 bases between. The CDR3 totals 16 residues.

A few counts support this clonotype. The rearrangement uses TRBV2 and TRBJ1-1, with D possibly being TRBD1 (6 bases). The CDR3 extends over 12 amino acids. Germline values: CDR1 SNHLY, CDR2 FYNNEI. The V end was cut by 1 base, the J end by 11 bases, with 11 bases between. The CDR3 is CASSEEWGAAFF. The DNA of the CDR3 is TGTGCCAGCAGTGAAGAGTGGGGGGCGGCTTTCTTT.

The V gene is TRBV9, the J gene TRBJ2-3; 10 bases are shared with TRBD2. Germline values: CDR1 SGDLS, CDR2 YYNGEE. The CDR3 runs to 15 residues. With 3 bases clipped from V and 2 bases from J, the junction kept 3 bases outside the gene matches. This CDR3 is CASSAAGGVTDTQYF. DNA for the CDR3: TGTGCCAGCAGCGCAGCGGGGGGGGTCACAGATACGCAGTATTTT. Full variable domain (rest looked up from reference TRBV9 and TRBJ2-3): DSGVTQTPKHLITATGQRVTLRCSPRSGDLSVYWYQQSLDQGLQFLIQYYNGEERAKGNILERFSAQQFPDLHSELNLSSLELGDSALYFCASSAAGGVTDTQYFGPGTRLTVL.

The chain carries TRBV2 and TRBJ2-7; perhaps TRBD1 as D (6 bases). The V end was cut by 6 bases, the J end by 1 base, with 13 bases between. The CDR3 spans 14 residues. The germline gives CDR1 SNHLY, CDR2 FYNNEI. The CDR3 nucleotides read TGTGCCAGCAGGAAGGGACAAAGATCCTACGAGCAGTACTTC. It translates to CASRKGQRSYEQYF.

This clonotype was seen repeatedly, ten times or more. The chain links TRBV7-2 to TRBJ1-1; D remains unclear. The CDR3 runs 14 residues. V gave up 1 base and J gave up 4 bases, with 10 bases separating them. CDR1 SGHTA and CDR2 FQGNSA come from the germline V gene. Here the CDR3 DNA reads TGTGCCAGCAGCTTAGATCGGGGAGGCACTGAAGCTTTCTTT. This encodes CASSLDRGGTEAFF.